This T cell receptor (beta chain) was identified in a study of shared clonotypes between healthy human individuals. General study points: Few donors limited the genetic and exposure-history diversity represented.

TCRdb's table, derived via immunoSEQ multiplex PCR, lists solely in-frame clones and lacks some. Among about 1,900,000 clones listed, about 95% were seen once. Naive CD8 cells lacked CD45RO and underwent positive selection for CCR7, leaving out terminally differentiated effector memory CD45RA+ cells. The CDR3 length is 14 residues. Trimming left V 7 bases short and J 3 bases short, with 17 bases between. This clone was detected once. What it binds is not known. Sequences were obtained from naive CD8+ T cells sorted from blood. This TCR was sampled from a man between 18 and 35 years old in good health. The rearrangement uses TRBV5-3 and TRBJ2-7, with D uncertain. TRBV5-3 is placed among ORFs of uncertain function. The CDR3 bases are TGTGCCAGATTTCGGAGTGTGGCAATCTACGAGCAGTACTTC. It translates to CARFRSVAIYEQYF.